Only one count was recorded for the clone carrying this T cell receptor beta chain. Its antigen is not identified. The PCR used 60 Vbeta and 13 Jbeta primers. Profiled with immunoSEQ multiplex PCR; TCRdb holds only in-frame clones, not every one. This table holds under 90,000 clones, around three quarters found once. The sample comes from a study of cytomegalovirus exposure and HLA in healthy donors. Study outcomes and limitations: With high specificity and sensitivity, the classifier reportedly diagnosed cytomegalovirus status.

This CDR3 spans 17 amino acids. CDR1 is SGHRS, CDR2 YFSETQ, per germline. The junction had 9 bases not matched to a gene; V was cut back by 4 bases and J by 3 bases. V is TRBV5-1 and J is TRBJ2-1, with 11 bases lining up with TRBD1. Material for sequencing was PBMCs. The clonotype comes from a middle-aged woman in good health and CMV-seronegative. CDR3 in DNA: TGCGCCAGCAGCCCAACTGCCGGGACAGGGGGCTACAATGAGCAGTTCTTC. Its protein is CASSPTAGTGGYNEQFF.